The 2 T cell receptor beta chains below all came from one sample that was sequenced in a study of blood T cells in healthy people across ages. Primed by a sample-barcoded 5' primer and a J-beta primer mix, a second PCR proceeded for roughly 7 to 12 cycles. In TCRdb, the 5' RACE reads were re-called with MiXCR into one record per CDR3 protein. This table has about a million distinct CDR3 sequences, about 53% appearing once. Sequenced input: blood. Receptor source: a woman aged 55 to 70 in good health.

The rearrangement joins TRBV27 to TRBJ2-3, with 15 positions matching TRBD2. Losses at the gene ends were 4 bases for V and 8 bases for J; bases not matched to a gene: 7. The CDR3 has 16 residues. CDR1 MNHEY and CDR2 SMNVEV come from the germline V gene (reference sequence). The CDR3, as DNA: TGTGCCAGCAGTTCCGGACTAGCGGGAGGGCCAGGTACGCAGTATTTT. Translating it yields CASSSGLAGGPGTQYF.

V usage is TRBV4-1 and J usage is TRBJ2-7, with D perhaps given as TRBD1 or TRBD2 (6 bases each). The V end lost 0 bases, the J end lost 2 bases, and 11 bases lay between the germline ends. CDR1 MGHRA and CDR2 YSYEKL come from the germline V gene. The CDR3 extends over 15 amino acids. The CDR3 here is CASSQEEGGPYEQYF. In nucleotides, the CDR3 is TGCGCCAGCAGCCAAGAGGAGGGGGGACCCTACGAGCAGTACTTC.